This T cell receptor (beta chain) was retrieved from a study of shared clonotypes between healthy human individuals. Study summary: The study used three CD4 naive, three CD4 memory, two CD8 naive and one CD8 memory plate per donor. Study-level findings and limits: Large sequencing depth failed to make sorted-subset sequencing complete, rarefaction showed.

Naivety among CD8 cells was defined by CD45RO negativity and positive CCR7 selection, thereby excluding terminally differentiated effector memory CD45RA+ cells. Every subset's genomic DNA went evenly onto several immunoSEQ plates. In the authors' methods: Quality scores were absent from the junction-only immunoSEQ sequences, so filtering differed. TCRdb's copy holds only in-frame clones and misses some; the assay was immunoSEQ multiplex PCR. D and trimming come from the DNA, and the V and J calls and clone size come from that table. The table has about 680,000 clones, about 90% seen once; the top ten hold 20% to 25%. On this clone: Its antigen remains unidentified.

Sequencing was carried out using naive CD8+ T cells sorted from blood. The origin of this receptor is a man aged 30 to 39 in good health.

The CDR3 bases are TGTGCCAGCAGTTTATACCAGGGGGGACCCTACGAGCAGTACTTC. Its protein product is CASSLYQGGPYEQYF. V gene TRBV27 combines with J gene TRBJ2-7, with TRBD1 as a possible D gene (7 bases). Per the germline V gene, CDR1 is MNHEY and CDR2 is SMNVEV (reference sequence). The V gene lost 1 base and the J gene lost 2 bases, with 12 bases spanning the gap. The CDR3 length is 15 residues.